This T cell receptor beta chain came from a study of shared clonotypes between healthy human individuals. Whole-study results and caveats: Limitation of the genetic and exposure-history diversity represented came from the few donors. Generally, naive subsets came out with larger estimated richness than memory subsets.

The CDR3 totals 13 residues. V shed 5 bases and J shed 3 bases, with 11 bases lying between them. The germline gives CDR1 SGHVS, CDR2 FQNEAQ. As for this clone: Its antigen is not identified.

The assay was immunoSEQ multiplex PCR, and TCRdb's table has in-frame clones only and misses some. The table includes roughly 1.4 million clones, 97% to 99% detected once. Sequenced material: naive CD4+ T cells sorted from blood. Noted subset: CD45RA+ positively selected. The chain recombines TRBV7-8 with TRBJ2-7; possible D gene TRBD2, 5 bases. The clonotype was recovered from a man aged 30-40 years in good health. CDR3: CASSPRAGYEQYF. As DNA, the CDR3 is TGTGCCAGCAGCCCGCGGGCGGGCTACGAGCAGTACTTC.